This is a list of T cell receptor beta chains from one sample in a study of shared clonotypes between healthy human individuals. Produced via immunoSEQ multiplex PCR; TCRdb's table is partial and in-frame only. The repertoire consists of roughly 2.5 million clones, with more than 90% occurring once and the leading ten covering around 0.15%. Sequenced material: naive CD4+ T cells sorted from blood. The receptor source for this set is a man younger than 35 in good health. CDR3s include the opening cysteine and the closing phenylalanine or tryptophan. A D gene is named only where the DNA matches it firmly. Size is stated for part of the rows, as once, few or many counts, or as a class when the clone is expanded.

D gene	V gene	J gene	clone size	CDR3 DNA	CDR3 protein
TRBD1	TRBV11-2	TRBJ1-2	.	TGTGCCAGCAGCTCCAGACAGGGTCCGGGGGGCTACACCTTC	CASSSRQGPGGYTF
TRBD2	TRBV9	TRBJ2-1	once	TGTGCCAGCAGCAGACTAGCGGGAGGGTTCAATGAGCAGTTCTTC	CASSRLAGGFNEQFF
.	TRBV5-4	TRBJ1-4	.	TGTGCCAGCAGCTTGGCCGGACGGGATAATGAAAAACTGTTTTTT	CASSLAGRDNEKLFF
.	TRBV4-1	TRBJ1-4	.	TGCGCCAGCAGCCAACAGGGGCAGCGGGATGGAAAACTGTTTTTT	CASSQQGQRDGKLFF
.	TRBV6-4	TRBJ1-5	.	TGTGCCAGCAGGCCTGGAAAGACCGGGCCCCAGCATTTT	CASRPGKTGPQHF
TRBD1	TRBV30	TRBJ1-2	.	TGTGCCTGGAGTCTTCAGGGGGCCGGCTACACCTTC	CAWSLQGAGYTF
.	TRBV21-1	TRBJ1-4	.	TGTGCCAGCACCCCAAGGACAGTTAATGAAAAACTGTTTTTT	CASTPRTVNEKLFF
TRBD1	TRBV9	TRBJ2-3	.	TGTGCCAGCAGCCTCCTAGGACAGGGCACAGATACGCAGTATTTT	CASSLLGQGTDTQYF
TRBD1	TRBV19	TRBJ1-5	once	TGTGCCAGTAGCAGCCCGGGACAGGCTGGGAATCAGCCCCAGCATTTT	CASSSPGQAGNQPQHF
.	TRBV30	TRBJ2-3	once	TGTGCCTGGAGTGTCCGGGGGAGCACAGATACGCAGTATTTT	CAWSVRGSTDTQYF
.	TRBV5-1	TRBJ1-4	once	TGCGCCAGCAGCTGGACGTCAACTAATGAAAAACTGTTTTTT	CASSWTSTNEKLFF
.	TRBV14	TRBJ1-6	.	TGTGCCAGCAGCTCTATAAGCTCCTATAATTCACCCCTCCACTTT	CASSSISSYNSPLHF
TRBD1	TRBV2	TRBJ1-1	.	TGTGCCAGCAGTCTCGGGACAGGGGAAGCTTTCTTT	CASSLGTGEAFF
TRBD2	TRBV10-3	TRBJ2-1	.	TGTGCCACCCGGGGGAGGGCTAGTAATGAGCAGTTCTTC	CATRGRASNEQFF
TRBD2	TRBV4-3	TRBJ2-1	.	TGCGCCAGCAGCCAAGAAGTCCCTTCGCTAGCGGACTTAAATGAGCAGTTCTTC	CASSQEVPSLADLNEQFF